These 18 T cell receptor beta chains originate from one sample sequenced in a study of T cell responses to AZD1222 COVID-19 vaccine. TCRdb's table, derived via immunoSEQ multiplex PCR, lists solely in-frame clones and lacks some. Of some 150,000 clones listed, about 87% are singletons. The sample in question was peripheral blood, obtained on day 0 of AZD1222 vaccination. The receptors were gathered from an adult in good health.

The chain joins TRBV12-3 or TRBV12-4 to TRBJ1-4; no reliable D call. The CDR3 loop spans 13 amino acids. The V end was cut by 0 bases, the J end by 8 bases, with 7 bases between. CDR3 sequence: CASSLALREKLFF. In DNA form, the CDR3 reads TGTGCCAGCAGTTTAGCGCTGAGGGAAAAACTGTTTTTT.

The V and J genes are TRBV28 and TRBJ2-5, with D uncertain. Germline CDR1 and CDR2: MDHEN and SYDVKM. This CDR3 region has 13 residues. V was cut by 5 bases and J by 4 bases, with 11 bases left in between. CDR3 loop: CASSGPGRETQYF. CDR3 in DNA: TGTGCCAGCAGTGGCCCCGGACGAGAGACCCAGTACTTC.

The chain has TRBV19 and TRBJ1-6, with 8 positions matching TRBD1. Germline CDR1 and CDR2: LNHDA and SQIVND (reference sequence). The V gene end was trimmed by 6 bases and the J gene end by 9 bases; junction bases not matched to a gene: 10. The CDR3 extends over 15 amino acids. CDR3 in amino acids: CASRDREGIGSPLHF. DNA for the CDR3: TGTGCCAGTAGGGACAGGGAAGGGATAGGTTCACCCCTCCACTTT.

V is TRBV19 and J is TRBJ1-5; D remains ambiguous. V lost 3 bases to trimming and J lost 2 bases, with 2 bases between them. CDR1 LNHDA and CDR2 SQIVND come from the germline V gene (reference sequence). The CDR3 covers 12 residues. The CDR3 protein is CASSMGNQPQHF. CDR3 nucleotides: TGTGCCAGTAGTATGGGCAATCAGCCCCAGCATTTT.

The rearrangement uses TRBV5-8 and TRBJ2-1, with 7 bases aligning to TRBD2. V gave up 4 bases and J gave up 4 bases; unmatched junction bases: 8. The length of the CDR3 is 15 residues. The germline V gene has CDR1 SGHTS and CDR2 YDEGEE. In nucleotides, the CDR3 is TGTGCCAGCAGCCTAGGACTAGTCGGGTACAATGAGCAGTTCTTC. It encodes CASSLGLVGYNEQFF.

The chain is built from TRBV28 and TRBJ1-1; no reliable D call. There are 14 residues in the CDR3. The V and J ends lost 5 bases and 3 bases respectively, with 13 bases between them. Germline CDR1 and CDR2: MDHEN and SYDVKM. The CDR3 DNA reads TGTGCCAGCAGTCCCTCACCGGGCTACACTGAAGCTTTCTTT. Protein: CASSPSPGYTEAFF.

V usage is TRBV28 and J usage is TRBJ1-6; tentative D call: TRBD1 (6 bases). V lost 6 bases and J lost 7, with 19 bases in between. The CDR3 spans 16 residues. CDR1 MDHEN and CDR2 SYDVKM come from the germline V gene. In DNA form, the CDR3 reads TGTGCCAGCAGCTACCTTGAACAGGGCCTGAATTCACCCCTCCACTTT. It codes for CASSYLEQGLNSPLHF.

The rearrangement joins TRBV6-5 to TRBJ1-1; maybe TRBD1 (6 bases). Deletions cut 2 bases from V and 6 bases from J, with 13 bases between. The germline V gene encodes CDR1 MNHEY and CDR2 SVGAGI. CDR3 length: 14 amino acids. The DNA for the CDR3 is TGTGCCAGCAGTTACCTAACAGGGACCTCTGAAGCTTTCTTT. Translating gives CASSYLTGTSEAFF.

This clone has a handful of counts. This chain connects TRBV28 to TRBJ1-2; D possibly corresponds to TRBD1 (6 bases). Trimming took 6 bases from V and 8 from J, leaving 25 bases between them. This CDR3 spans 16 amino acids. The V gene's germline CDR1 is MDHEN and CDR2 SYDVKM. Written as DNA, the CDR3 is TGTGCCAGCAGATCGTATACAGGGTCCACCGCCGAGGGCTACACCTTC. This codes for CASRSYTGSTAEGYTF.

The CDR3 DNA reads as TGCGCCAGCAGCTTACACACGGGCCTCGAAAACACCATATATTTT. Its translation is CASSLHTGLENTIYF. The J gene is TRBJ1-3, the V gene TRBV5-1, with D uncertain. The CDR3 has 15 amino acids. Germline V gives CDR1 SGHRS, CDR2 YFSETQ. Trimming took off 2 bases at V and 6 bases at J, with 15 bases between the two ends.

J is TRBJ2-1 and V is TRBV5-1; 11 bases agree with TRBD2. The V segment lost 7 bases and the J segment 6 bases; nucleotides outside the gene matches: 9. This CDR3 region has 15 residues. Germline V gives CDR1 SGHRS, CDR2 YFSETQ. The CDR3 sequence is CASYTLAGVGNEQFF. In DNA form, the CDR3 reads TGCGCCAGCTACACACTAGCGGGGGTAGGCAATGAGCAGTTCTTC.

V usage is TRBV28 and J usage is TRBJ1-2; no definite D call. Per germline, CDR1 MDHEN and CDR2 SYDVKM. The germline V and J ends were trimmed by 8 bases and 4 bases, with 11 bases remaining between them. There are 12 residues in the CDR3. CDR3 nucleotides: TGTGCCAGCGGGGAGATACTCTATGGCTACACCTTC. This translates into CASGEILYGYTF.

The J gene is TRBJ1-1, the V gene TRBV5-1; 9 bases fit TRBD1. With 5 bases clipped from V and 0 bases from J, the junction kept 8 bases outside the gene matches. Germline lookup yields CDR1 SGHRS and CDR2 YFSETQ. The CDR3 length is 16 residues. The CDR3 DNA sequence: TGCGCCAGCAGGTCCGGGACAGGGACCGTGAACACTGAAGCTTTCTTT. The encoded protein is CASRSGTGTVNTEAFF. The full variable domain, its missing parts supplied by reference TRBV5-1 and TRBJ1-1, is KAGVTQTPRYLIKTRGQQVTLSCSPISGHRSVSWYQQTPGQGLQFLFEYFSETQRNKGNFPGRFSGRQFSNSRSEMNVSTLELGDSALYLCASRSGTGTVNTEAFFGQGTRLTVV.

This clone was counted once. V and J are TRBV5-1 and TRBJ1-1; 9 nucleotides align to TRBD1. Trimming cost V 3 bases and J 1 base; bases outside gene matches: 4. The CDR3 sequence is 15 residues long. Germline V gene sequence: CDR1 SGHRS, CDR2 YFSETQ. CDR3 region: CASSSGQGQNTEAFF. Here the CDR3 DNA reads TGCGCCAGCAGCTCAGGACAGGGGCAGAACACTGAAGCTTTCTTT.

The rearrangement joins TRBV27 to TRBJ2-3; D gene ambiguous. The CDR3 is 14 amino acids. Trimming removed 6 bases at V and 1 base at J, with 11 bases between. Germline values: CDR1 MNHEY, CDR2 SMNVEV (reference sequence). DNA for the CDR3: TGTGCCAGCAGAACACTCCGACGCACAGATACGCAGTATTTT. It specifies CASRTLRRTDTQYF.

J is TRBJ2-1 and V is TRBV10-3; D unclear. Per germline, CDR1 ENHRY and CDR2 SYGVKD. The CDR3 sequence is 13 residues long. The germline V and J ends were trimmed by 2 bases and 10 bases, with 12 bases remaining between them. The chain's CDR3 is CAISEREVEEQFF. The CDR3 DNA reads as TGTGCCATCAGTGAGAGGGAAGTAGAAGAGCAGTTCTTC.

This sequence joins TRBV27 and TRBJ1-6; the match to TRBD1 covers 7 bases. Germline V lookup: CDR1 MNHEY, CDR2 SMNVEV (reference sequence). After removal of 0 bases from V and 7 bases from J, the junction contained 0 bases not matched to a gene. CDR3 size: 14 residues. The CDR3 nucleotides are TGTGCCAGCAGTTTATCCAGGGGGAATTCACCCCTCCACTTT. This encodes CASSLSRGNSPLHF.

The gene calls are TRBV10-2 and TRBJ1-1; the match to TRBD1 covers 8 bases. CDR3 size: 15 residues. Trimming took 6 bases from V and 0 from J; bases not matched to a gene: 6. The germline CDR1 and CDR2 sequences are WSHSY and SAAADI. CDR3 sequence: CASRDSDRVNTEAFF. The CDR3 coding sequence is TGCGCCAGCAGAGACTCGGACAGGGTGAACACTGAAGCTTTCTTT.